This TCR beta chain was captured by sequencing in a study of blood T cell repertoires in COVID-19 (dated by TCRdb to the early 2020s). As for the study more broadly: Collaborator samples came from the United States, Italy and Spain and covered acute and convalescent phases of COVID-19. Where available, HLA class I and class II types were taken from metadata supplied by the sample provider and were not determined by assay-based typing. The repertoires were made available in a free public database intended to serve as a resource for research on the immune response to SARS-CoV-2. The dataset comprised deeply sampled blood TCRbeta repertoires from subjects exposed to, actively infected with, or recovered from COVID-19. The material from the prospective study consisted of cDNA or gDNA derived from T cells, B-cell-depleted T cells, or PBMCs. Sample metadata almost always included a de-identified subject ID, COVID-19 status, age in years and sex. The samples were drawn from the first 160 participants of the ongoing ImmuneRACE study and from 950 to 1,500 subjects provided by 6 global collaborators.

Points the paper makes about the study in general: Clinical and demographic metadata were provided uncurated, with the amount varying by source and participant.

Sequences MNHEY (CDR1) and SMNVEV (CDR2) are obtained from the germline V gene (reference sequence). The trim is 5 bases for V and 8 bases for J, with a gap of 19 bases between the germline ends. The cysteine opens and the phenylalanine closes a CDR3 of 14 amino acids. The only DNA kept is the CDR3, 42 bases in frame from the first base. Each collaborating institution followed its own protocols to collect whole blood in K2EDTA tubes. For TCRbeta analysis, collaborators shipped samples in one of three forms: frozen whole blood, isolated PBMCs, or DNA extracted from either of those sample types. Concerning this clone itself: Its specific antigen is unknown. No qualities accompany the bases; no much larger clone lies one base away.

TCRbeta CDR3 regions were amplified from genomic DNA using the immunoSEQ Assay, a bias-controlled multiplex PCR. The authors processed their data as follows. Nucleated cell counts per sample were estimated from amplification of reference gene primers within the assay. To quantify the absolute abundance of each unique TCRbeta CDR3 rearrangement, sequence reads were collapsed and filtered. For each sample, productive Simpson clonality was calculated as the square root of Simpson's diversity index across productive rearrangements. Drawn from immuneACCESS, this table holds only the in-frame rearrangements with V and J called that TCRdb kept. Clones are partly lost; checked studies trace under half to an unresolved V gene and leave the rest unexplained. V and J calls plus clone size are reproduced from that table; the DNA served to infer D and trimming. The sample records fewer than 150,000 clones, about 86% of which are singletons. The top ten clonotypes cover about 15% of the sample.

This receptor was identified in a woman aged 45-65 years with acute or convalescent COVID-19. The chain employs TRBV27 and TRBJ2-7; the D segment could be TRBD1, given 6 matching bases. Sample: peripheral blood. CDR3 loop: CASSTQGPLFQQYF. The DNA sequence is TGTGCCAGCAGTACACAGGGACCCCTCTTCCAGCAGTACTTC.